This TCR beta chain was documented in a study of cytomegalovirus exposure and HLA in healthy donors. The overall study: From donors who were HLA-typed, an early data release held 75 million to 85 million unique TCRs.

General study points: Investigators reported 150 to 200 TCR beta chains as tied to cytomegalovirus. In vitro assays verified that a few CMV-associated chains recognized CMV antigens specifically. One later analysis reportedly identified an Asian-associated ancestry cluster that showed fewer N-insertions than the approximately 710-donor mean.

Germline lookup yields CDR1 KGHSH and CDR2 LQKENI. Trimming shortened V by 1 base and J by 3 bases, and 10 bases separated the two germline ends. The CDR3 covers 15 residues. About this clone: Its antigen is still unknown.

Primers for the PCR totalled 60 Vbeta and 13 Jbeta. The data were produced by immunoSEQ multiplex PCR, yet TCRdb's version contains in-frame clones alone and is incomplete. The table lists roughly 100,000 clones, 79% of them singletons. The source is a woman aged 35 to 49 in good health and CMV-seronegative. Sequencing was done on a sample of PBMCs. The gene calls are TRBV18 and TRBJ1-5, with D maybe TRBD1 (6 bases). The CDR3 DNA sequence: TGTGCCAGCTCACCACTGAAGGGGGACAATCAGCCCCAGCATTTT. This translates into CASSPLKGDNQPQHF.